Listed here are 32 T cell receptor beta chains from one sample, sequenced in a study of chemoradiotherapy in HPV16-positive cancers. Some clones are missing from TCRdb's copy, which holds only in-frame ones; the method was immunoSEQ multiplex PCR. The data hold more than 9,000 clones, with roughly 76% observed a single time. The specimen was taken from a patient who underwent chemoradiotherapy. The receptors were sampled from a human donor with HPV-associated anogenital cancer.

The V and J genes are TRBV4-3 and TRBJ1-1; D is unresolved. CDR3 length equals 15 residues. The V gene lost 0 bases and the J gene lost 5 bases, with 13 bases spanning the gap. Germline CDR1 and CDR2: LGHNA and YSLEER. DNA of the CDR3: TGCGCCAGCAGCCAAGAGGCCACTCCTAGGACTGAAGCTTTCTTT. It is translated as CASSQEATPRTEAFF.

V is TRBV20-1 and J is TRBJ1-2; no definite D call. The CDR3 runs 11 residues. Germline assignment: CDR1 DFQATT and CDR2 SNEGSKA (reference sequence). With 5 bases removed from V and 4 bases from J, the gap between germline ends came to 8 bases. The CDR3 nucleotides read TGCAGTGCTTGGGGAATCTATGGCTACACCTTC. It codes for CSAWGIYGYTF.

The chain couples TRBV6-1 to TRBJ1-2; D gene unclear. Germline V gene data show CDR1 as MNHNS and CDR2 as SASEGT. Trimming cost V 5 bases and J 4 bases, with 11 bases left between them. CDR3 length: 13 residues. The CDR3, as DNA: TGTGCCAGCAGTCTACAGAGTATCTATGGCTACACCTTC. It translates to CASSLQSIYGYTF.

This clone was recorded only once. The rearrangement joins TRBV6-1 to TRBJ2-2, with TRBD2 as a possible D gene (7 bases). The CDR3 totals 14 residues. V was clipped by 3 bases and J by 7 bases, with 12 bases between them. The germline CDR1 and CDR2 sequences are MNHNS and SASEGT. Written as DNA, the CDR3 is TGTGCCAGCAGTGATTTAGGGGGGGTCGGGGAGCTGTTTTTT. Protein product: CASSDLGGVGELFF.

This clone was seen only a few times. The chain couples TRBV6-5 to TRBJ2-7, with TRBD2 matching over 9 bases. Germline V lookup: CDR1 MNHEY, CDR2 SVGAGI. The trim removed 5 bases at V and 7 bases at J, leaving 9 bases unmatched. The CDR3 length is 14 residues. The CDR3 reads CASSLLAGSGEQYF. The CDR3 bases are TGTGCCAGCAGTCTTCTAGCGGGGTCTGGAGAGCAGTACTTC.

This clone was seen a few times. The rearrangement uses TRBV5-5 and TRBJ1-1; no reliable D call. The CDR3 contains 14 residues. The germline CDR1 and CDR2 sequences are SGHKS and YYEKEE (reference sequence). V was cut by 3 bases and J by 0 bases, with 9 bases left in between. CDR3 in amino acids: CASSSQGMNTEAFF. The DNA of the CDR3 is TGTGCCAGCAGCTCCCAAGGGATGAACACTGAAGCTTTCTTT.

The chain carries TRBV19 and TRBJ2-1, with 12 bases matching TRBD2. This CDR3 spans 15 amino acids. CDR1 is LNHDA, CDR2 SQIVND, per germline (reference sequence). Germline trimming cut 4 bases from V and 4 bases from J; bases unmatched to any gene: 2. CDR3 DNA sequence: TGTGCCAGTAGTAGAGGGACTAGCGGGTACAATGAGCAGTTCTTC. This codes for CASSRGTSGYNEQFF.

In this sample, this clone turned up once. The chain links TRBV19 to TRBJ2-2; 7 positions agree with TRBD1. From germline, CDR1 is LNHDA and CDR2 SQIVND (reference sequence). There are 13 residues in the CDR3. With V trimmed by 11 bases and J by 5 bases, 8 bases remained unmatched. The CDR3 sequence is CAGRQGNTGELFF. The CDR3 region has the DNA TGTGCCGGCAGACAGGGAAATACCGGGGAGCTGTTTTTT.

The V gene is TRBV18, the J gene TRBJ2-1; 14 bases are a match to TRBD2. The length of the CDR3 is 18 residues. Trimming cost V 3 bases and J 4 bases; bases outside gene matches: 8. Germline V gene sequence: CDR1 KGHSH, CDR2 LQKENI. DNA of the CDR3: TGTGCCAGCTCACCTTCGACTAGCGGGGGGGCATCGTACAATGAGCAGTTCTTC. Protein: CASSPSTSGGASYNEQFF.

This clone came up once. The chain links TRBV9 to TRBJ2-1; 13 bases map to TRBD2. The CDR3 covers 16 residues. Germline trimming cut 3 bases from V and 12 bases from J; bases unmatched to any gene: 12. CDR1 and CDR2 (germline): SGDLS, YYNGEE. The CDR3 here is CASSDTNQLAGGLQFF. The CDR3 DNA follows: TGTGCCAGCAGCGACACGAACCAACTAGCGGGGGGGTTGCAGTTCTTC. The entire variable domain, with the rest obtained from reference TRBV9 and TRBJ2-1, is as follows: DSGVTQTPKHLITATGQRVTLRCSPRSGDLSVYWYQQSLDQGLQFLIQYYNGEERAKGNILERFSAQQFPDLHSELNLSSLELGDSALYFCASSDTNQLAGGLQFFGPGTRLTVL.

This chain uses TRBV27 with TRBJ1-4, with TRBD1 identical over 11 bases. Per the germline V gene, CDR1 is MNHEY and CDR2 is SMNVEV (reference sequence). This CDR3 is 17 amino acids long. V shed 1 base, J shed 3 bases, and the junction held 4 bases outside the gene matches. CDR3 DNA: TGTGCCAGCAGTTTATTGGGGACAGGGGGGGCTAATGAAAAACTGTTTTTT. It encodes CASSLLGTGGANEKLFF.

The V gene is TRBV10-3, the J gene TRBJ2-5; 8 bases agree with TRBD2. The CDR3 loop spans 15 amino acids. V lost 4 bases, J lost 5 bases, and 9 bases stayed unmatched. Germline V gives CDR1 ENHRY, CDR2 SYGVKD. The CDR3 loop is CAISVTSTGGETQYF. The CDR3 DNA sequence: TGTGCCATCAGTGTGACTAGCACGGGGGGGGAGACCCAGTACTTC.

This clone turned up a few times. The chain is built from TRBV30 and TRBJ1-1; D perhaps matches TRBD1 (6 bases). This CDR3 has 13 residues. Germline CDR1 is GTSNPN and CDR2 is SVGIG (reference sequence). V was cut by 2 bases and J by 11 bases, with 18 bases left in between. CDR3 in DNA: TGTGCCTGGAGTCCACAGGGTAGGGAAGCGGCTTTCTTT. It yields the protein CAWSPQGREAAFF.

This chain links TRBV6-5 with TRBJ2-3; 12 nucleotides align to TRBD2. CDR3 size: 15 residues. The ends lost 2 bases at V and 6 bases at J; junction bases unmatched: 3. Germline assignment: CDR1 MNHEY and CDR2 SVGAGI. CDR3 sequence: CASSYRTSGTDTQYF. The CDR3 region has the DNA TGTGCCAGCAGTTACAGGACTAGCGGGACGGATACGCAGTATTTT.

This clone was seen a handful of times. J is TRBJ2-2 and V is TRBV7-8; maybe TRBD2 (6 bases). The CDR3 has 14 amino acids. Germline V lookup: CDR1 SGHVS, CDR2 FQNEAQ. V gave up 4 bases and J gave up 1 base, with 7 bases separating them. The CDR3 sequence: CASSSAGNTGELFF. CDR3 in DNA: TGTGCCAGCAGCTCAGCGGGGAACACCGGGGAGCTGTTTTTT.

This chain connects TRBV7-2 to TRBJ1-2, with D possibly being TRBD1 (5 bases). The CDR3 consists of 13 residues. V gave up 0 bases and J gave up 5 bases, with 7 bases separating them. In germline, CDR1 is SGHTA, CDR2 FQGNSA. The CDR3 is CASSLAGQYGYTF. CDR3 in DNA: TGTGCCAGCAGCTTAGCGGGGCAGTATGGCTACACCTTC.

The chain combines TRBV6-1 with TRBJ2-3; weak D call: TRBD2 (6 bases). The germline CDR1 and CDR2 sequences are MNHNS and SASEGT. V shed 8 bases and J shed 1 base, with 16 bases lying between them. This CDR3 is 15 amino acids long. The CDR3 loop reads CASLSGWGGTDTQYF. As DNA, the CDR3 is TGTGCCAGCTTAAGTGGATGGGGGGGCACAGATACGCAGTATTTT.

V and J are TRBV6-1 and TRBJ1-1; tentative D call: TRBD1 (5 bases). This CDR3 comprises 13 residues. CDR1 and CDR2 (germline): MNHNS, SASEGT. The V and J ends lost 6 bases and 0 bases respectively, with 8 bases between them. CDR3 in DNA: TGTGCCAGCAGCGGGGGGGTGAACACTGAAGCTTTCTTT. The encoded protein is CASSGGVNTEAFF.

The CDR3 nucleotides are TGCGCCAGCAGCTTTGATCCAGCGGGAGTGCTCTCCTACGAGCAGTACTTC. Translation gives CASSFDPAGVLSYEQYF. The chain carries TRBV5-1 and TRBJ2-7; 8 nucleotides match TRBD2. Trimming took 2 bases from V and 0 from J; bases not matched to a gene: 10. The CDR3 totals 17 residues. Germline V lookup: CDR1 SGHRS, CDR2 YFSETQ.

V is TRBV6-6 and J is TRBJ2-7; D remains ambiguous. This CDR3 is built from 14 residues. The germline V gene has CDR1 MNHNY and CDR2 SVGAGI (reference sequence). Trimming cost V 2 bases and J 3 bases, with 11 bases left between them. CDR3 nucleotide sequence: TGTGCCAGCAGTTACCGTGTCAGGAACTACGAGCAGTACTTC. Its protein product is CASSYRVRNYEQYF.

This CDR3 reads CAWRTVSYGYTF. The CDR3 region has the DNA TGTGCCTGGAGAACAGTGTCGTATGGCTACACCTTC. The chain combines TRBV30 with TRBJ1-2; D gene uncertain. CDR1 and CDR2 from the germline V gene are GTSNPN and SVGIG (reference sequence). V gave up 3 bases and J gave up 5 bases, with 10 bases separating them. CDR3 length equals 12 residues.

CDR3 nucleotide sequence: TGTGCCAGTCGCACACGACTTAGCGGATCCACAGATACGCAGTATTTT. This codes for CASRTRLSGSTDTQYF. The chain links TRBV19 to TRBJ2-3, with D perhaps matching TRBD2 (6 bases). Trimming removed 8 bases from V and 2 bases from J, with 20 bases in between. The germline V gene encodes CDR1 LNHDA and CDR2 SQIVND (reference sequence). This CDR3 is built from 16 residues.

The chain uses TRBV5-5 and TRBJ1-1, with D unclear. Trimming left V 0 bases short and J 0 bases short, with 6 bases between. CDR3 length: 14 amino acids. Germline values: CDR1 SGHKS, CDR2 YYEKEE (reference sequence). Here the CDR3 DNA reads TGTGCCAGCAGCTTGGGACCGATGAACACTGAAGCTTTCTTT. Protein product: CASSLGPMNTEAFF.

The chain carries TRBV4-3 and TRBJ2-7; D is possibly TRBD1 or TRBD2 (7 bases each). CDR3 length: 17 amino acids. Between the trimmed V and J ends, which lost 0 bases and 3 bases, there was a span of 18 bases. CDR1 is LGHNA, CDR2 YSLEER, per germline. In nucleotides, the CDR3 is TGCGCCAGCAGCCAAGATCTTGGGGGGGGACAGTTCTACGAGCAGTACTTC. Its protein product is CASSQDLGGGQFYEQYF.

The chain joins TRBV6-1 to TRBJ1-5, with 8 bases that match TRBD1. CDR1 and CDR2 (germline): MNHNS, SASEGT. The CDR3 covers 14 residues. J lost 2 bases, V lost 7 bases, and 4 bases had no gene match. CDR3 nucleotides: TGTGCCAGCACCCAGGGGGCAGGCAATCAGCCCCAGCATTTT. Its protein is CASTQGAGNQPQHF.

The rearrangement uses TRBV19 and TRBJ2-3; 9 bases match TRBD1. Germline CDR1 reads LNHDA; CDR2 reads SQIVND (reference sequence). The CDR3 spans 13 residues. After removal of 9 bases from V and 3 bases from J, the junction contained 4 bases not matched to a gene. CDR3 loop: CASRQGGTDTQYF. The CDR3 region has the DNA TGTGCCAGCCGACAGGGGGGGACAGATACGCAGTATTTT. Filled out from reference TRBV19 and TRBJ2-3, the complete variable domain reads DGGITQSPKYLFRKEGQNVTLSCEQNLNHDAMYWYRQDPGQGLRLIYYSQIVNDFQKGDIAEGYSVSREKKESFPLTVTSAQKNPTAFYLCASRQGGTDTQYFGPGTRLTVL.

The CDR3 loop reads CASSVGTDPVTDTQYF. Here the CDR3 DNA reads TGTGCCAGCAGCGTAGGTACGGACCCGGTCACAGATACGCAGTATTTT. The rearrangement links TRBV9 to TRBJ2-3, with D unresolved. Trimming stripped 0 bases from V and 2 bases from J, with 13 bases between. Germline V CDR1 and CDR2: SGDLS, YYNGEE. The CDR3 runs to 16 residues. The whole variable domain, filled in from reference TRBV9 and TRBJ2-3, reads DSGVTQTPKHLITATGQRVTLRCSPRSGDLSVYWYQQSLDQGLQFLIQYYNGEERAKGNILERFSAQQFPDLHSELNLSSLELGDSALYFCASSVGTDPVTDTQYFGPGTRLTVL.

The chain carries TRBV29-1 and TRBJ2-5, with TRBD1 matching 7 bases. CDR1 and CDR2 from the germline V gene are SQVTM and ANQGSEA. The V segment lost 6 bases and the J segment 1 base; nucleotides outside the gene matches: 14. The CDR3 totals 16 residues. The CDR3 bases are TGCAGCGTGGGGGTTTTAGGCAGGGGGTTCCAAGAGACCCAGTACTTC. Protein sequence: CSVGVLGRGFQETQYF.

The chain has TRBV28 and TRBJ2-1, with 9 nucleotides matching TRBD1. This CDR3 has 16 amino acids. V dropped 5 bases and J dropped 4; count of bases not matched to a gene: 9. Germline-derived CDR1 and CDR2 are MDHEN and SYDVKM. The CDR3 nucleotides are TGTGCCAGCAGTCCTCACAGGGGGCGCAAGTACAATGAGCAGTTCTTC. Protein: CASSPHRGRKYNEQFF.

This clone has more than one count but fewer than ten. The V call is TRBV18, the J call TRBJ2-5; TRBD1 aligns across 7 bases. Per the germline V gene, CDR1 is KGHSH and CDR2 is LQKENI. The CDR3 is made up of 12 amino acids. V gave up 3 bases and J gave up 9 bases; unmatched junction bases: 4. CDR3 sequence: CASSPAQGSQYF. The CDR3 DNA reads TGTGCCAGCTCACCGGCACAGGGGTCCCAGTACTTC.

The chain uses TRBV27 and TRBJ2-7, with 7 bases lining up with TRBD1. There are 14 residues in the CDR3. Unmatched junction bases numbered 5, after V lost 2 bases and J lost 4 bases. Per germline, CDR1 MNHEY and CDR2 SMNVEV (reference sequence). The CDR3 reads CASSLGYRGYEQYF. Written as DNA, the CDR3 is TGTGCCAGCAGTTTAGGGTACAGGGGATACGAGCAGTACTTC.

The gene calls are TRBV5-1 and TRBJ1-1; no clear D gene. This CDR3 is 15 amino acids long. In germline, CDR1 is SGHRS, CDR2 YFSETQ. The germline V and J ends were trimmed by 1 base and 0 bases, with 10 bases remaining between them. The CDR3 is CASSLSAGMNTEAFF. CDR3 DNA sequence: TGCGCCAGCAGCTTGAGCGCAGGCATGAACACTGAAGCTTTCTTT.